This TCR beta chain was captured by sequencing in a study of CD8+ T cells in alopecia areata. The V and J ends lost 10 bases and 6 bases, in that order; junction bases with no gene match: 11. The CDR3 totals 13 residues. The V gene's germline CDR1 is MNHNY and CDR2 SVGAGI (reference sequence). RNA extraction was followed by reverse transcription into cDNA, which acted as the sequencing template. TCRdb's copy holds only in-frame clones and misses some; the assay was immunoSEQ multiplex PCR. The table lists fewer than 200,000 clones, 50% to 60% of them singletons, with roughly 14% in the top ten. Investigators sorted PBMCs to obtain both CD4+ and CD8+ T cells.

The origin of this receptor is a human donor with alopecia areata. The V call is TRBV6-6, the J call TRBJ1-2; 7 bases are a match to TRBD1. Sequenced here: CD4+ T cells sorted from blood, sampled at week 0. The CDR3, as DNA: TGTGCCATTCCCCCCGGAACAGGGGATGGCTACACCTTC. Translated: CAIPPGTGDGYTF.